The T cell receptor (beta chain) described here comes from a study of cytomegalovirus exposure and HLA in healthy donors. As to this clone: The sample has other DNA sequences that encode this CDR3 too.

V was clipped by 1 base and J by 1 base; unmatched bases: 9. Germline V CDR1 and CDR2: SGHTA, FQGNSA. The CDR3 spans 17 residues. This PCR relied on a set of 60 Vbeta primers and 13 Jbeta primers. Authors' analysis steps: In a later analysis, the count reached approximately 80 million unique TCR beta chains, with roughly 12 million shared. Here immunoSEQ multiplex PCR was the method, and the copy in TCRdb shows in-frame clones only, minus some. V and J calls and clone size are copied from that table; D and trimming were computed from the DNA. The data show about 170,000 clones, 75% to 85% seen once. This TCR derives from a woman in her forties or fifties in good health and CMV-seronegative. The V gene is TRBV7-2, the J gene TRBJ1-2; 7 positions match TRBD1. Sequenced: PBMCs. The CDR3 DNA reads TGTGCCAGCAGCTTAGTCCCGGGGCAGGGGGATAACTATGGCTACACCTTC. This sequence encodes CASSLVPGQGDNYGYTF.